A selection of T cell receptor beta chains follows, all from one sample in a study of vaccination and CD4 T cells after COVID-19. A single record per CDR3 protein comes from TCRdb applying MiXCR to the PCR reads. Found here are some 19,000 distinct CDR3 sequences, about two fifths of them singletons; the top ten hold 9.5% to 15%. The antigens for these receptors are not known. The source material was CD4+ T cells from blood, cultured in vitro. The receptors stem from a human donor who had recovered from COVID-19. CDR3s include the opening cysteine and the closing phenylalanine or tryptophan. A D gene is named only where the DNA matches it firmly. Part of the rows lack a size; the others show once, few, many or a class for expanded clones.

size | J | D | V | DNA | CDR3
. | TRBJ1-1 | . | TRBV29-1 | TGCAGCGTCGGGAGGGTAAGGGACACTGAAGCTTTCTTT | CSVGRVRDTEAFF
. | TRBJ2-1 | TRBD2 | TRBV20-1 | TGCAGTGCTAGAGTGGTAGCGGGAGGCGGCTACAATGAGCAGTTCTTC | CSARVVAGGGYNEQFF
. | TRBJ1-2 | TRBD1 | TRBV20-1 | TGCAGTGCCGGGTCAGGAGGGGGCGGCTACACCTTC | CSAGSGGGGYTF
. | TRBJ2-3 | TRBD1 | TRBV11-3 | TGTGCCAGCAGCCGCGGACAGGGGAGGTCAGATACGCAGTATTTT | CASSRGQGRSDTQYF
. | TRBJ1-1 | . | TRBV18 | TGTGCCAGCTCAGCTGGGGGCGGCACTGAAGCTTTCTTT | CASSAGGGTEAFF
. | TRBJ2-7 | . | TRBV6-4 | TGTGCCAGCATAGGGTTTGTTAGGTCCTACGAGCAGTACTTC | CASIGFVRSYEQYF
few | TRBJ2-1 | TRBD1 | TRBV6-5 | TGTGCCAGCAGTTTAACCGGGACAGGGGAACATGAGCAGTTCTTC | CASSLTGTGEHEQFF
. | TRBJ2-7 | . | TRBV20-1 | TGCAGTGCTATTTACTCGTCCTACGAGCAGTACTTC | CSAIYSSYEQYF
few | TRBJ1-1 | . | TRBV2 | TGTGCCAGCAAGGAAGGGCGGGACACTGAAGCTTTCTTT | CASKEGRDTEAFF
. | TRBJ1-2 | TRBD1 | TRBV11-2 | TGTGCCAGCAGCCTAACCCAGGGGGTGGAGGGCTACACCTTC | CASSLTQGVEGYTF
. | TRBJ2-3 | . | TRBV23-1 | TGCGCCAGCAGTCAATTAGTGAATTCCAGCACAGATACGCAGTATTTT | CASSQLVNSSTDTQYF
. | TRBJ2-1 | . | TRBV20-1 | TGCAGTGCTAGAGATTGGGGGGGGGCCAGCTATGAGCAGTTCTTC | CSARDWGGASYEQFF
. | TRBJ2-1 | TRBD1 | TRBV19 | TGTGCCAGTAGTATAGGGACAGGGGGCTTGAATGAGCAGTTCTTC | CASSIGTGGLNEQFF
few | TRBJ2-7 | . | TRBV6-5 | TGTGCCAGCAGTTCTATTCTCTCCGAGCAGTACTTC | CASSSILSEQYF
few | TRBJ2-2 | . | TRBV19 | TGTGCGCCGGGAGGGGAGCTGTTTTTT | CAPGGELFF
few | TRBJ1-1 | . | TRBV6-1 | TGTGCCAGCAGTCAAAAGGGTTGGGGCACTGAAGCTTTCTTT | CASSQKGWGTEAFF
. | TRBJ2-5 | . | TRBV6-2/TRBV6-3 | TGTGCCAGCAGTTACGGACAAGAGACCCAGTACTTC | CASSYGQETQYF
. | TRBJ1-1 | . | TRBV11-1 | TGTGCCAGCAGCTTATTGTCTAGTGGCGGGACTGAAGCTTTCTTT | CASSLLSSGGTEAFF
. | TRBJ1-6 | . | TRBV6-1 | TGTGCCAGCAGGTTTACAGGGAGTAGGGATAATTCACCCCTCCACTTT | CASRFTGSRDNSPLHF
. | TRBJ2-1 | . | TRBV28 | TGTGCCAGCAGTTCCTCACCCGAGACAGTGAATGAGCAGTTCTTC | CASSSSPETVNEQFF
few | TRBJ2-1 | . | TRBV14 | TGTGCCAGCAGCCAGTTGGTGCTGGGCAATGAGCAGTTCTTC | CASSQLVLGNEQFF
. | TRBJ2-5 | . | TRBV5-1 | TGCGCCAGCAGCGGCATCCAGGGAACAGAGACCCAGTACTTC | CASSGIQGTETQYF
. | TRBJ2-5 | . | TRBV4-1 | TGCGCCAGCAGCAACCGGACGCAGAAACAAGAGACCCAGTACTTC | CASSNRTQKQETQYF
. | TRBJ2-5 | TRBD2 | TRBV20-1 | TGCAGTGCTCGCAAGACTAGCGGGATTAGGTGGGGGGAGACCCAGTACTTC | CSARKTSGIRWGETQYF
. | TRBJ1-2 | TRBD1 | TRBV5-1 | TGCGCCAGCAGCTTCGACAGGGACTTCTATGGCTACACCTTC | CASSFDRDFYGYTF
. | TRBJ1-4 | TRBD1 | TRBV28 | TGTGCCACCGAGGGACAGGGTCTCACAACTAATGAAAAACTGTTTTTT | CATEGQGLTTNEKLFF
. | TRBJ2-3 | TRBD2 | TRBV27 | TGTGCCAGCAGACTAGCGGGACACACAGATACGCAGTATTTT | CASRLAGHTDTQYF
. | TRBJ1-6 | . | TRBV20-1 | TGCAGTGCCCGCACAGGTTCTAACTCCTATAATTCACCCCTCCACTTT | CSARTGSNSYNSPLHF
. | TRBJ1-2 | TRBD1 | TRBV5-4 | TGTGCCAGCAGCCGTACCGGGACAGGGAGGGATGGCTACACCTTC | CASSRTGTGRDGYTF
. | TRBJ2-2 | TRBD2 | TRBV7-9 | TGTGCCAGCAGATACAACTGGGCTAGCGGGAACACCGGGGAGCTGTTTTTT | CASRYNWASGNTGELFF
. | TRBJ2-3 | TRBD1 | TRBV27 | TGTGCCAGCAGTGTAGACAGGGGATTGGGAGATACGCAGTATTTT | CASSVDRGLGDTQYF
. | TRBJ1-3 | . | TRBV6-5 | TGTGCCAGCAGTTACGGCGGAGACTCTGGAAACACCATATATTTT | CASSYGGDSGNTIYF
. | TRBJ2-2 | . | TRBV19 | TGTGCCAGTAGCTCTATGGGCACCGGGGAGCTGTTTTTT | CASSSMGTGELFF
. | TRBJ2-2 | . | TRBV2 | TGTGCCAGCAGTGAATGGGGGGCTTTAAACACCGGGGAGCTGTTTTTT | CASSEWGALNTGELFF
. | TRBJ2-5 | . | TRBV2 | TGTGCCAGCGTCCTGGCACGCAATGTTAAGACCCAGTACTTC | CASVLARNVKTQYF
few | TRBJ2-7 | TRBD2 | TRBV7-2 | TGTGCCAGCAGCTTCAGACTAGCGGGGCATTACGAGCAGTACTTC | CASSFRLAGHYEQYF
. | TRBJ2-4 | . | TRBV6-5 | TGTGCCAGCAGTTACGTTTCGCCTCTAGCCAAAAACATTCAGTACTTC | CASSYVSPLAKNIQYF
. | TRBJ2-3 | TRBD2 | TRBV11-3 | TGTGCCAGCAGCTTAGTGGCTAGCGGGGTGGATACGCAGTATTTT | CASSLVASGVDTQYF
. | TRBJ1-2 | . | TRBV28 | TGTGCCAGCAGCCCCGGTGGGTTCTATGGCTACACCTTC | CASSPGGFYGYTF
. | TRBJ2-7 | TRBD2 | TRBV20-1 | TGCAGTGCTAGAGTAGTTTTGGCGGGGGGAGGCTACGAGCAGTACTTC | CSARVVLAGGGYEQYF
. | TRBJ2-5 | TRBD2 | TRBV28 | TGTGCCAGCAGTTTGACCGGCGGGGGGCGAGAGACCCAGTACTTC | CASSLTGGGRETQYF
. | TRBJ1-1 | TRBD1 | TRBV5-1 | TGCGCCAGCGGGACAGATCCGAACACTGAAGCTTTCTTT | CASGTDPNTEAFF
. | TRBJ1-2 | . | TRBV20-1 | TGCAGTGCGAGCCAGGGGCAGGTTTATGGCTACACCTTC | CSASQGQVYGYTF
. | TRBJ1-5 | . | TRBV12-5 | TGTGCTAGTGGTTGGCAGGGATCCGGTATTGGCAATCAGCCCCAGCATTTT | CASGWQGSGIGNQPQHF
. | TRBJ1-1 | . | TRBV20-1 | TGCAGTGTCGTTAGCACCCGGGCCTCCCCCTATGAAGCTTTCTTT | CSVVSTRASPYEAFF
. | TRBJ1-1 | . | TRBV18 | TGTGCCAGCTCACCGGGAATTACTAATGAAGCTTTCTTT | CASSPGITNEAFF
. | TRBJ2-2 | TRBD2 | TRBV11-1 | TGTGCCAGCAACCTACGACTAGCGGGAAAAACCGGGGAGCTGTTTTTT | CASNLRLAGKTGELFF
. | TRBJ1-1 | TRBD1 | TRBV10-3 | TGTGCCATCAGTGGCACCGGCAGGGGGCGCAACACTGAAGCTTTCTTT | CAISGTGRGRNTEAFF
. | TRBJ1-2 | TRBD1 | TRBV5-1 | TGCGCCACCAGGGGGGATGCCTATGGCTACACCTTC | CATRGDAYGYTF
. | TRBJ1-1 | TRBD1 | TRBV10-1 | TGCGCCAGCAGTGAGTCAACAGGGGCGATGAACACTGGAGCTTTCTTT | CASSESTGAMNTGAFF
. | TRBJ1-1 | TRBD1 | TRBV7-8 | TGTGCCAGTGGGCCGGGACAGCCAGACTATGGGATCTTT | CASGPGQPDYGIF
. | TRBJ2-3 | . | TRBV27 | TGTGCCAGCAGTTTATTCCAGGGTACAGATACGCAGTATTTT | CASSLFQGTDTQYF
. | TRBJ1-5 | TRBD1 | TRBV2 | TGTGCCAGCAGTCAGGGGGAGCGGCAGCCCCAGCATTTT | CASSQGERQPQHF